This TCR beta chain was sequenced in a study of blood T cell repertoires in COVID-19. Study summary: The origin of the acute and convalescent COVID-19 samples was the United States, Italy and Spain. PBMCs, B-cell-depleted T cells, or T cells were the source of the cDNA or gDNA that made up the material.

Trimming took 4 bases from V and 1 from J; bases not matched to a gene: 20. The length of the CDR3 is 19 residues. CDR1 and CDR2 (germline): GTSNPN, SVGIG (reference sequence). Per the study methods: From reference gene primer amplification, estimates of nucleated cell counts were derived. The method was immunoSEQ multiplex PCR; TCRdb's version includes in-frame clones alone and lacks a portion of them. V, J and clone size derive from that table, while D and trimming were established from the DNA sequence. The repertoire holds roughly 120,000 clones, with around nine tenths as singletons. The chain joins TRBV30 to TRBJ2-3; 7 bases match TRBD1. The sequencing input was peripheral blood. This receptor was taken from a man in his forties or fifties with acute or convalescent COVID-19. The CDR3 DNA sequence: TGTGCCTGGAATCCCTCTTCACGGGACAGCGAAAGGGGCACAGATACGCAGTATTTT. Its protein is CAWNPSSRDSERGTDTQYF.